A selection of T cell receptor beta chains follows, all from one sample in a study of blood T cell repertoires in COVID-19. Measured with immunoSEQ multiplex PCR; TCRdb has only the in-frame clones, and not every one. Of around 250,000 clones in the sample, over 80% were seen once. Source material: peripheral blood. The receptor source for this set is a man aged 30 to 45 who had recovered from COVID-19. CDR3s include the opening cysteine and the closing phenylalanine or tryptophan. A D gene is named only where the DNA matches it firmly. Clone size, where shown, is once, few, many, or a class for clones that have expanded.

CDR3 protein	CDR3 DNA	V gene	D gene	J gene	clone size
CASREADQPQHF	TGTGCCAGCAGGGAGGCGGATCAGCCCCAGCATTTT	TRBV19	.	TRBJ1-5	few
CASSLGGRETQYF	TGTGCCAGCAGCTTAGGCGGGAGAGAGACCCAGTACTTC	TRBV7-9	TRBD2	TRBJ2-5	once
CATQTGGRGYTF	TGTGCCACCCAGACAGGGGGTAGGGGCTACACCTTC	TRBV7-9	TRBD1	TRBJ1-2	few
CASSLGAQGSGNTIYF	TGCGCCAGCAGCTTGGGGGCACAGGGTTCTGGAAACACCATATATTTT	TRBV5-1	.	TRBJ1-3	.
CASTRGGRTDTQYF	TGTGCCAGCACACGGGGGGGCCGTACAGATACGCAGTATTTT	TRBV6-5	TRBD2	TRBJ2-3	few
CSVDTGEGQPQHF	TGCAGCGTTGACACGGGGGAGGGTCAGCCCCAGCATTTT	TRBV29-1	.	TRBJ1-5	many
CASSQGQKPYGYTF	TGTGCCAGCAGCCAAGGACAAAAACCCTATGGCTACACCTTC	TRBV3-1/TRBV3-2	.	TRBJ1-2	.
CASSQGTGGDSPLHF	TGCGCCAGCAGCCAAGGGACAGGGGGCGATTCACCCCTCCACTTT	TRBV4-1	TRBD1	TRBJ1-6	.
CASSSARTGGNQPQHF	TGTGCCAGCAGCTCAGCTCGAACAGGGGGCAATCAGCCCCAGCATTTT	TRBV27	TRBD1	TRBJ1-5	.
CASSKGGDQPQHF	TGTGCCAGCAGCAAGGGGGGGGATCAGCCCCAGCATTTT	TRBV12-3/TRBV12-4	.	TRBJ1-5	.
CASSRDRGTDTQYF	TGTGCCAGCAGCAGGGACAGGGGAACAGATACGCAGTATTTT	TRBV7-2	TRBD1	TRBJ2-3	.
CASSLFRGQGDTQYF	TGTGCCAGCAGTTTGTTCAGGGGGCAAGGAGATACGCAGTATTTT	TRBV6-4	TRBD1	TRBJ2-3	.
CASSKQGGYGYTF	TGTGCCAGCAGCAAACAGGGAGGGTATGGCTACACCTTC	TRBV3-1/TRBV3-2	.	TRBJ1-2	.
CASSFLSNQPQHF	TGTGCCAGCAGTTTTCTAAGCAATCAGCCCCAGCATTTT	TRBV12-3/TRBV12-4	.	TRBJ1-5	many
CASRRGGTYATNEKLFF	TGTGCCAGTCGAAGGGGGGGGACGTATGCAACTAATGAAAAACTGTTTTTT	TRBV2	.	TRBJ1-4	few
CASSLCDSPYSSYNEQFF	TGCGCCAGCAGCCTCTGTGACAGTCCCTATAGCTCCTACAATGAGCAGTTCTTC	TRBV5-1	.	TRBJ2-1	.
CASSQVARGELFF	TGTGCCAGCAGCCAAGTCGCGCGCGGGGAGCTGTTTTTT	TRBV3-1/TRBV3-2	.	TRBJ2-2	.
CASSQGLGQDDEQFF	TGTGCCAGCAGCCAAGGATTGGGACAGGACGATGAGCAGTTCTTC	TRBV3-1/TRBV3-2	TRBD1	TRBJ2-1	.
CASSLDRGNYGYTF	TGTGCCAGCAGCTTGGACAGGGGGAACTATGGCTACACCTTC	TRBV5-6	TRBD1	TRBJ1-2	.
CASSDEPSGNTIYF	TGTGCCAGCAGTGATGAGCCCTCTGGAAACACCATATATTTT	TRBV6-1	.	TRBJ1-3	.
CASSPRVAGGLGNEQFF	TGTGCCAGCAGCCCTAGGGTAGCGGGGGGGCTGGGCAATGAGCAGTTCTTC	TRBV5-8	TRBD2	TRBJ2-1	.
CAREDRGQNSPLHF	TGTGCCAGGGAGGACAGGGGGCAAAATTCACCCCTCCACTTT	TRBV2	TRBD1	TRBJ1-6	.
CASKRGNSPLHF	TGTGCCAGCAAAAGGGGAAATTCACCCCTCCACTTT	TRBV12-3/TRBV12-4	.	TRBJ1-6	.
CASSQTRTDSQPQHF	TGTGCCAGCAGTCAAACCCGGACAGATAGTCAGCCCCAGCATTTT	TRBV2	.	TRBJ1-5	few
CASSQEGTGESLEKLFF	TGCGCCAGCAGCCAAGAAGGGACAGGCGAAAGCCTTGAAAAACTGTTTTTT	TRBV4-1	TRBD1	TRBJ1-4	.
CASSMGTGPTQYF	TGTGCCAGTAGTATGGGGACAGGGCCGACCCAGTACTTC	TRBV19	TRBD1	TRBJ2-5	.
CASSPRATNEKLFF	TGTGCCAGCAGCCCGCGAGCAACTAATGAAAAACTGTTTTTT	TRBV7-9	.	TRBJ1-4	.
CASSEGGGDTQYF	TGCGCCAGCAGTGAGGGTGGCGGAGATACGCAGTATTTT	TRBV10-1	.	TRBJ2-3	.
CASSLVGPYTEAFF	TGTGCCAGCAGCTTAGTGGGGCCCTACACTGAAGCTTTCTTT	TRBV7-2	.	TRBJ1-1	.
CASSLSGQGRLYYGYTF	TGTGCCAGCAGTTTGTCTGGACAGGGTCGACTTTACTATGGCTACACCTTC	TRBV28	TRBD1	TRBJ1-2	once
CASSLSGGEAFF	TGTGCCAGCAGTTTATCAGGGGGCGAAGCTTTCTTT	TRBV12-3/TRBV12-4	TRBD1	TRBJ1-1	.
CASSPGITKETQYF	TGTGCCAGCTCCCCCGGGATAACTAAAGAGACCCAGTACTTC	TRBV18	.	TRBJ2-5	once
CASSPWPGGELFF	TGTGCCAGCAGCCCCTGGCCGGGCGGGGAGCTGTTTTTT	TRBV3-1/TRBV3-2	.	TRBJ2-2	few
CASSLLAGTTGELFF	TGTGCCAGCAGTTTACTAGCAGGTACCACCGGGGAGCTGTTTTTT	TRBV27	.	TRBJ2-2	.
CASSLWQATEAFF	TGTGCCAGCAGTTTATGGCAGGCCACTGAAGCTTTCTTT	TRBV12-3/TRBV12-4	.	TRBJ1-1	.
CASSLYNEQFF	TGTGCCAGCAGCCTATACAATGAGCAGTTCTTC	TRBV5-8	.	TRBJ2-1	.
CASSFGLGGNTEAFF	TGTGCCAGCAGCTTCGGCTTGGGAGGGAACACTGAAGCTTTCTTT	TRBV5-6	.	TRBJ1-1	.
CASSSGTSGPIGTDTQYF	TGTGCCAGCAGTTCCGGGACTAGCGGGCCGATCGGCACAGATACGCAGTATTTT	TRBV27	TRBD2	TRBJ2-3	.
CASAPGGLEGSYNEQFF	TGTGCCAGCGCGCCAGGGGGACTAGAGGGCTCCTACAATGAGCAGTTCTTC	TRBV2	.	TRBJ2-1	.
CASSSWGRKDEAFF	TGTGCCAGCAGCTCCTGGGGCAGGAAAGATGAAGCTTTCTTT	TRBV5-5	.	TRBJ1-1	once
CASWGQAKRVYGYTF	TGTGCCAGCTGGGGACAGGCCAAAAGGGTCTATGGCTACACCTTC	TRBV27	TRBD1	TRBJ1-2	once
CASSPRGRGPGELFF	TGTGCCAGCAGCCCCCGGGGGCGGGGGCCCGGGGAGCTGTTTTTT	TRBV7-9	.	TRBJ2-2	.
CASSPREMNTEAFF	TGTGCCAGCAGCCCCCGAGAGATGAACACTGAAGCTTTCTTT	TRBV11-2	.	TRBJ1-1	.
CASSLPRDRSDEAFF	TGTGCCAGCAGTCTACCCCGGGACAGATCGGATGAAGCTTTCTTT	TRBV28	TRBD1	TRBJ1-1	.
CASSPQLVSSYNEQFF	TGTGCCAGCTCACCTCAACTAGTAAGCTCCTACAATGAGCAGTTCTTC	TRBV18	.	TRBJ2-1	.
CASRNPPADTQYF	TGTGCCAGCAGGAATCCCCCGGCAGATACGCAGTATTTT	TRBV6-5	.	TRBJ2-3	once
CASGSIRGASPDTQYF	TGTGCTAGTGGTTCTATACGGGGGGCCAGCCCAGATACGCAGTATTTT	TRBV12-5	.	TRBJ2-3	.
CASSRQTSGRYNEQFF	TGTGCCAGCAGCCGACAGACTAGCGGGAGATACAATGAGCAGTTCTTC	TRBV14	TRBD2	TRBJ2-1	.
CASSDVPGDTDTQYF	TGCGCCAGCAGTGACGTGCCAGGCGACACAGATACGCAGTATTTT	TRBV10-1	.	TRBJ2-3	.
CASSYQGHTQYF	TGTGCCAGCAGTTACCAGGGGCATACGCAGTATTTT	TRBV6-2/TRBV6-3	.	TRBJ2-3	.
CASSPGLSSPLHF	TGTGCCAGCAGCCCGGGACTCAGTTCACCCCTCCACTTT	TRBV16	.	TRBJ1-6	few
CASSLGGQGTDTQYF	TGCGCCAGCAGCTTAGGGGGACAGGGAACAGATACGCAGTATTTT	TRBV5-1	TRBD1	TRBJ2-3	.